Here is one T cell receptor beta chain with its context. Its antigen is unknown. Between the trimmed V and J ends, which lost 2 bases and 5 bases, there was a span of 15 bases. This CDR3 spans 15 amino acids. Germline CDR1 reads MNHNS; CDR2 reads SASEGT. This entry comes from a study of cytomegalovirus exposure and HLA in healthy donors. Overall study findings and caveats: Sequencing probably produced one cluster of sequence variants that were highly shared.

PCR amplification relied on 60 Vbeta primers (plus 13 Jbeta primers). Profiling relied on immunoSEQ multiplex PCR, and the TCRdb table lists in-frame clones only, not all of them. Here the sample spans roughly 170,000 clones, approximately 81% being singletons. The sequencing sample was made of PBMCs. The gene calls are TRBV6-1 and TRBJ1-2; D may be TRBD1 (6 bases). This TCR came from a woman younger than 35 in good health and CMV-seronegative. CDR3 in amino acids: CASSEIGGRGYGYTF. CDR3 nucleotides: TGTGCCAGCAGTGAAATCGGGGGGCGCGGGTATGGCTACACCTTC.